This T cell receptor (beta chain) was documented in a study of T cell responses to AZD1222 COVID-19 vaccine. This CDR3 is 18 amino acids long. Sequencing used immunoSEQ multiplex PCR; TCRdb keeps in-frame clones, though not all of them. Among around 180,000 clones listed, around 90% were seen once. J is TRBJ2-1 and V is TRBV21-1; the table's D call, TRBD1, was not checked against the DNA. TRBV21-1 represents a pseudogene. This clonotype was obtained from an adult in good health. Here the sequenced sample was peripheral blood, taken on day 0 of AZD1222 vaccination. For the CDR3, the DNA is TGTGCCAGCAGTAATACAGGGGTCTCAGGGGGGTTCGACAATGAGCAGTTCTTC. This encodes CASSNTGVSGGFDNEQFF.